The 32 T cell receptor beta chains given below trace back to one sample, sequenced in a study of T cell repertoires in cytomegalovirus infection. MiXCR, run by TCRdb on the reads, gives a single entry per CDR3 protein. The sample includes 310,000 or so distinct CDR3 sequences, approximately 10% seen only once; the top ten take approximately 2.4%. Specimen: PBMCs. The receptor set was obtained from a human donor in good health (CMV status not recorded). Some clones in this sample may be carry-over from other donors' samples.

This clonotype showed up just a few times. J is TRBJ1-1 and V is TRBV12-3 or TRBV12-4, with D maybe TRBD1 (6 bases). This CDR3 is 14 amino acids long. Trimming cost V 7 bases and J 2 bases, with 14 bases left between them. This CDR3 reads CASKIRDTNTEAFF. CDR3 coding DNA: TGTGCCAGCAAAATCCGGGACACAAACACTGAAGCTTTCTTT.

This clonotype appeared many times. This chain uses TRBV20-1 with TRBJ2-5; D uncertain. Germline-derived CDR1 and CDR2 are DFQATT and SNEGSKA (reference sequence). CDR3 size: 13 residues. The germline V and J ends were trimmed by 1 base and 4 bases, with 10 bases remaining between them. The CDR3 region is CSARAPSTETQYF. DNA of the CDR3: TGCAGTGCTAGAGCCCCCTCTACAGAGACCCAGTACTTC.

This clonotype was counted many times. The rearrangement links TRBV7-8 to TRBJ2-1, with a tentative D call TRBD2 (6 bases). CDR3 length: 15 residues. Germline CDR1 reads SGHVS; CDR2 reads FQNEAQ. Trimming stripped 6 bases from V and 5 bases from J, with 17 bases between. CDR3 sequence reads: CASSLGGRKNNEQFF. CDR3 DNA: TGTGCCAGCAGTCTCGGGGGAAGAAAAAACAATGAGCAGTTCTTC.

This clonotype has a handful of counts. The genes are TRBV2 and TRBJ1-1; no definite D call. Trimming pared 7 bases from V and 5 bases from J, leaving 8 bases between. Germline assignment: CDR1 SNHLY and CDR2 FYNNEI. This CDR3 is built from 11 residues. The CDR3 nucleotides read TGTGCCAGCATAGGGAGGACTGAAGCTTTCTTT. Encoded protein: CASIGRTEAFF.

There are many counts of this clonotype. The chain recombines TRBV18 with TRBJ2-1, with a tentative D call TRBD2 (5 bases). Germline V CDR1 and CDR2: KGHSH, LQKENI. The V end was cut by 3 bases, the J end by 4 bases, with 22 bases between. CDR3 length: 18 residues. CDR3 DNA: TGTGCCAGCTCACCTCGGCCCCAGTCGACTACTGGATACAATGAGCAGTTCTTC. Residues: CASSPRPQSTTGYNEQFF.

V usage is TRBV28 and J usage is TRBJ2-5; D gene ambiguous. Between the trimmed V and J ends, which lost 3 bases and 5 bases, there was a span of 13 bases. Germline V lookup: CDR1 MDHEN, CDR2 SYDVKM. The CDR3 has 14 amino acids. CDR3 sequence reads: CASSLPTPRETQYF. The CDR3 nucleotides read TGTGCCAGCAGTTTGCCGACTCCACGGGAGACCCAGTACTTC.

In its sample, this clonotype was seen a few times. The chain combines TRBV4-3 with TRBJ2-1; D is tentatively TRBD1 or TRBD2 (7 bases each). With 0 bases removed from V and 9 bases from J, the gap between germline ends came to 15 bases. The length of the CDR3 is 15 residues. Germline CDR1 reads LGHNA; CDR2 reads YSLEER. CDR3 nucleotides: TGCGCCAGCAGCCAAGAACTCAGGGGGGGAGGTGAGCAGTTCTTC. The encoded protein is CASSQELRGGGEQFF.

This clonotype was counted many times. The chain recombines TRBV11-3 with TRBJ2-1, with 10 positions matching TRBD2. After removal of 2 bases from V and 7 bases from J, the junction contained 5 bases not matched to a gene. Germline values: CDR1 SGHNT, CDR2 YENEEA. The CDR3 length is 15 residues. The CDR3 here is CASSLSSSGGNEQFF. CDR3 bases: TGTGCCAGCAGCTTAAGTTCTAGCGGGGGTAATGAGCAGTTCTTC.

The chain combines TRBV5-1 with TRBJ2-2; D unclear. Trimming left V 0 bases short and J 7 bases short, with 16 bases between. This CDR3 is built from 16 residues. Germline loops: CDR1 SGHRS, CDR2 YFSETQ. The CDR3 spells CASSLGRHGLVGELFF. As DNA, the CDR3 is TGCGCCAGCAGCTTGGGAAGACACGGTCTCGTCGGGGAGCTGTTTTTT. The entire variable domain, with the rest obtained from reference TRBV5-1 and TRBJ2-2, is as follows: KAGVTQTPRYLIKTRGQQVTLSCSPISGHRSVSWYQQTPGQGLQFLFEYFSETQRNKGNFPGRFSGRQFSNSRSEMNVSTLELGDSALYLCASSLGRHGLVGELFFGEGSRLTVL.

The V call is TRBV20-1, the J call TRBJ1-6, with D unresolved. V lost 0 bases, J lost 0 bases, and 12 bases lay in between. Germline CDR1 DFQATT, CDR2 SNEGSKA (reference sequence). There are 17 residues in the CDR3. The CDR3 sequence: CSARDRAASSYNSPLHF. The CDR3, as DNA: TGCAGTGCTAGAGATAGGGCGGCCAGCTCCTATAATTCACCCCTCCACTTT.

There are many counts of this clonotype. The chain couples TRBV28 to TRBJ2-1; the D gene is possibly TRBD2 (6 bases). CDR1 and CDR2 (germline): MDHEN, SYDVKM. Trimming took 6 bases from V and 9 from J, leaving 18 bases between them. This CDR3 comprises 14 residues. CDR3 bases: TGTGCCAGCAGCCTGACTAGTAGCCTGGGTGAGCAGTTCTTC. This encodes CASSLTSSLGEQFF.

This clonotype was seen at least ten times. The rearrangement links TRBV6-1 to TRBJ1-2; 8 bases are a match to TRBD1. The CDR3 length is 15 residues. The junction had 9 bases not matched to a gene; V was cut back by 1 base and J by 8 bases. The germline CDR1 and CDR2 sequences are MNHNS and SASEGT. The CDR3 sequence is CASSEGDRTPRGYTF. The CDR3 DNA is TGTGCCAGCAGTGAAGGGGACAGGACTCCCCGGGGCTACACCTTC.

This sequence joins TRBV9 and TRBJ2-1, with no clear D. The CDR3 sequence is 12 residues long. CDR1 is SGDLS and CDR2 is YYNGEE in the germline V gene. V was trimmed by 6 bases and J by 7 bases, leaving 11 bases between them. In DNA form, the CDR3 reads TGTGCCAGCAACGGCGGAGTTAATGAGCAGTTCTTC. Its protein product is CASNGGVNEQFF. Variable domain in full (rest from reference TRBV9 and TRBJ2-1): DSGVTQTPKHLITATGQRVTLRCSPRSGDLSVYWYQQSLDQGLQFLIQYYNGEERAKGNILERFSAQQFPDLHSELNLSSLELGDSALYFCASNGGVNEQFFGPGTRLTVL.

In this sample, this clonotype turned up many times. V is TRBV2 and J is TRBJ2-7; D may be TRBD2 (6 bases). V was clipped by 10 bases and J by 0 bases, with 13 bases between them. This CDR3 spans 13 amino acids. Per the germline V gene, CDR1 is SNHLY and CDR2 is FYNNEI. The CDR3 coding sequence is TGTGCCACCTCCCCCGGGGGCTCCTACGAGCAGTACGTC. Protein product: CATSPGGSYEQYV.

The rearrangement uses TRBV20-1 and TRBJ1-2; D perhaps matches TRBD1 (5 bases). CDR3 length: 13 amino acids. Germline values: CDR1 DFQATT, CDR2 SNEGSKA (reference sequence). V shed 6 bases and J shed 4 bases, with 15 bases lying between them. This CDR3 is CSASPGTAYGYTF. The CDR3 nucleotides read TGCAGTGCCTCACCCGGGACTGCCTATGGCTACACCTTC.

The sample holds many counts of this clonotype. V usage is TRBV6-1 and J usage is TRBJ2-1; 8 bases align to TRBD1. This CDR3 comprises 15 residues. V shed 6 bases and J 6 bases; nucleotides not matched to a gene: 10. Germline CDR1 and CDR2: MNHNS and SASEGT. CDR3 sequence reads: CASSLLRDRSNEQFF. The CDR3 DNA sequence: TGTGCCAGCAGCCTCCTCCGGGACAGGTCCAATGAGCAGTTCTTC.

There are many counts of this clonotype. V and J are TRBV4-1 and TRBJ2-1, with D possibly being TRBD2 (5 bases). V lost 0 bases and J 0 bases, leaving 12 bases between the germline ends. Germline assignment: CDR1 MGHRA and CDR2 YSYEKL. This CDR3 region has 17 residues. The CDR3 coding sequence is TGCGCCAGCAGCCAAGATCGCGGGTTTAGCTCCTACAATGAGCAGTTCTTC. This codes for CASSQDRGFSSYNEQFF.

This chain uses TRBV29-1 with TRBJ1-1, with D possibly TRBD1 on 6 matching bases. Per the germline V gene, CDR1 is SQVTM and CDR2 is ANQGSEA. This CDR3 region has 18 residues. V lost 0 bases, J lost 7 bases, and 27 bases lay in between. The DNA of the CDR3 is TGCAGCGTTGAAGATCGTCGGGGGTGGCGAGGGGGGGGGAGTGAAGCTTTCTTT. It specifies CSVEDRRGWRGGGSEAFF.

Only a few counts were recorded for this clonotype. Written as DNA, the CDR3 is TGTGCCAGCAGTGAAAAGAGGCCAGCCGCAACCTATGGCTACACCTTC. This codes for CASSEKRPAATYGYTF. The chain has TRBV2 and TRBJ1-2; the D is unclear. Germline lookup yields CDR1 SNHLY and CDR2 FYNNEI. V was shortened by 2 bases and J by 4 bases, with 17 bases between the two germline ends. CDR3 length equals 16 residues. Variable domain in full (rest from reference TRBV2 and TRBJ1-2): EPEVTQTPSHQVTQMGQEVILRCVPISNHLYFYWYRQILGQKVEFLVSFYNNEISEKSEIFDDQFSVERPDGSNFTLKIRSTKLEDSAMYFCASSEKRPAATYGYTFGSGTRLTVV.

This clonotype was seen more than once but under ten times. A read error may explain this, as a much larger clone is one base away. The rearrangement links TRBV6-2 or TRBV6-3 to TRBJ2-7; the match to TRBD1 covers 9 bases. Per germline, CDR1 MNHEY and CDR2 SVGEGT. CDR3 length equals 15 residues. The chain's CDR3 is CACSSTGGSFYEQYF. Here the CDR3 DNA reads TGTGCCTGCAGTTCAACAGGGGGCTCCTTCTACGAGCAGTACTTC.

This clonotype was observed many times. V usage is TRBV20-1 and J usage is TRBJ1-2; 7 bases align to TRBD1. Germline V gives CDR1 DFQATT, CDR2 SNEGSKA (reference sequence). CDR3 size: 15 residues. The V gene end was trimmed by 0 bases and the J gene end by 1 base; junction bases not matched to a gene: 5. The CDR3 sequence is CSAREVTGINYGYTF. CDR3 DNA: TGCAGTGCTAGAGAAGTGACAGGGATTAACTATGGCTACACCTTC.

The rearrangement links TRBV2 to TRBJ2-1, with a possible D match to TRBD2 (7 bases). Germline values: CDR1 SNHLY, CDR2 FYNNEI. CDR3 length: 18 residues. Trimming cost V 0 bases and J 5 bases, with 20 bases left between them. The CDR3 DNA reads TGTGCCAGCAGTGAAGCTACGACGATAGGGGGGGGGGACAATGAGCAGTTCTTC. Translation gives CASSEATTIGGGDNEQFF.

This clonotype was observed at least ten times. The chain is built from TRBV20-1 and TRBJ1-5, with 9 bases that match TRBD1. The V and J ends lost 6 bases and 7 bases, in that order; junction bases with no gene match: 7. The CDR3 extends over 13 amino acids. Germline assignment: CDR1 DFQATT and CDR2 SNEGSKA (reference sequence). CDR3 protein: CSARGQGGQPQHF. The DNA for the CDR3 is TGCAGTGCCAGGGGACAGGGCGGCCAGCCCCAGCATTTT.

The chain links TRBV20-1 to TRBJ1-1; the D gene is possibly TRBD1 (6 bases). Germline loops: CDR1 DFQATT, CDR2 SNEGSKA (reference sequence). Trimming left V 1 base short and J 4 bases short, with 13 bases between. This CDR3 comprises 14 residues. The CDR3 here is CSARGQVLVTEAFF. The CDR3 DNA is TGCAGTGCTAGAGGACAGGTTTTAGTCACTGAAGCTTTCTTT.

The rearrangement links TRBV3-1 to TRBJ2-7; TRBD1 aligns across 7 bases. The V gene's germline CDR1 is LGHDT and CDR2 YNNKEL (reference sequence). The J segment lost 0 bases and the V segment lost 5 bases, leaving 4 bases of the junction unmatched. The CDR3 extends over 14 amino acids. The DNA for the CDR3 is TGTGCCAGCAGCACAGGGGACAACTCCTACGAGCAGTACGTC. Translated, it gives CASSTGDNSYEQYV.

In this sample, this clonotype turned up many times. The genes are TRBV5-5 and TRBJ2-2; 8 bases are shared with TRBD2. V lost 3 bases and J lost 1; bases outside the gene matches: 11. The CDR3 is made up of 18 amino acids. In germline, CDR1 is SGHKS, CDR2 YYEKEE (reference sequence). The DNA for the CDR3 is TGTGCCAGCAGCTGGGGAAACTCGCTAGCGGGGAACACCGGGGAGCTGTTTTTT. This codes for CASSWGNSLAGNTGELFF.

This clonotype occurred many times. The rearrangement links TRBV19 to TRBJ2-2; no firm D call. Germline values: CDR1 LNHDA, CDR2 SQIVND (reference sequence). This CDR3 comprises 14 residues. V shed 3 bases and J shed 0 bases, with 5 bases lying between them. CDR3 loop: CASSIGANTGELFF. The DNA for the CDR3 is TGTGCCAGTAGTATTGGTGCGAACACCGGGGAGCTGTTTTTT.

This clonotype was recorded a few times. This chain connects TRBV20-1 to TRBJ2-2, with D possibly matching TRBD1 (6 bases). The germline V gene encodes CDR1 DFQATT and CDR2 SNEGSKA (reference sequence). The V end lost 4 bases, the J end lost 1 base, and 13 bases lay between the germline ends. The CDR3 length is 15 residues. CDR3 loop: CSAKEPTGNTGELFF. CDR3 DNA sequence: TGCAGTGCTAAAGAACCGACAGGGAACACCGGGGAGCTGTTTTTT.

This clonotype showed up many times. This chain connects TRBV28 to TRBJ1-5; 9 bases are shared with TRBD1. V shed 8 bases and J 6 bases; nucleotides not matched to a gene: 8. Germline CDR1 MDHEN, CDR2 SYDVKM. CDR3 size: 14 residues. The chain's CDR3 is CASGTGIFRQPQHF. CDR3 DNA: TGTGCCAGCGGGACAGGGATTTTTCGTCAGCCCCAGCATTTT.

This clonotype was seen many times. Written as DNA, the CDR3 is TGTGCCAGCATCTCACAGGGAACTGAAGCTTTCTTT. Translation: CASISQGTEAFF. The J gene is TRBJ1-1, the V gene TRBV6-6, with D tentatively TRBD1 (6 bases). The CDR3 sequence is 12 residues long. V lost 7 bases and J 5 bases, leaving 11 bases between the germline ends. Germline V gene sequence: CDR1 MNHNY, CDR2 SVGAGI (reference sequence).

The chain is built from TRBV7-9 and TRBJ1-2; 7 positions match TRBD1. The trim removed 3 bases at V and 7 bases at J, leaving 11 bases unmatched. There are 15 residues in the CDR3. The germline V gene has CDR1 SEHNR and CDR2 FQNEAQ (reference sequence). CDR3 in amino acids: CASSFTEGASGGYTF. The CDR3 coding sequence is TGTGCCAGCAGCTTTACAGAGGGGGCCTCCGGTGGCTACACCTTC.

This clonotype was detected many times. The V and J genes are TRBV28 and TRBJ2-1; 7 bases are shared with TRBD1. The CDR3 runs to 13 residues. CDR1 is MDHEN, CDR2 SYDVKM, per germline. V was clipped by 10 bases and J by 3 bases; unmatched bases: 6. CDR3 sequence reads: CANRGQNYNEQFF. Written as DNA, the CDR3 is TGTGCCAACCGGGGACAGAACTACAATGAGCAGTTCTTC.